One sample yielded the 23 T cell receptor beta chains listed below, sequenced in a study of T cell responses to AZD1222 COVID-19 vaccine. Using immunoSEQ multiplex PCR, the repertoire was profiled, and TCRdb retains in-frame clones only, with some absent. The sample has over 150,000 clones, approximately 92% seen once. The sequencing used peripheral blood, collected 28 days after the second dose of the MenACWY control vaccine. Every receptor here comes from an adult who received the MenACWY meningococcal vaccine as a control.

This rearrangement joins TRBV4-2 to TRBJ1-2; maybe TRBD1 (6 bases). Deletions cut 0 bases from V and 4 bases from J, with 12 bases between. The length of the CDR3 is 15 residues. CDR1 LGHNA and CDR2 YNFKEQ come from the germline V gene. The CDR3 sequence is CASSQDVGQPYGYTF. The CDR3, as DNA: TGTGCCAGCAGCCAAGACGTCGGACAGCCCTATGGCTACACCTTC.

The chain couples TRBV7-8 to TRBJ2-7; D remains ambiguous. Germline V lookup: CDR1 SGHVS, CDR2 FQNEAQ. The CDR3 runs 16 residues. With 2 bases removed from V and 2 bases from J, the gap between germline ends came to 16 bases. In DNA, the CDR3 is TGTGCCAGCAGCTTATATTTGGTGGGCAGGCCCTACGAGCAGTACTTC. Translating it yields CASSLYLVGRPYEQYF.

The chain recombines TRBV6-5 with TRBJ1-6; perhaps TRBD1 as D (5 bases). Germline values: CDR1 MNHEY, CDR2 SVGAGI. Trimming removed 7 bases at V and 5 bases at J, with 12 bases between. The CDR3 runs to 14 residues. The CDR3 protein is CASKGTLDNSPLHF. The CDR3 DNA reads TGTGCCAGCAAAGGGACGTTGGATAATTCACCCCTCCACTTT.

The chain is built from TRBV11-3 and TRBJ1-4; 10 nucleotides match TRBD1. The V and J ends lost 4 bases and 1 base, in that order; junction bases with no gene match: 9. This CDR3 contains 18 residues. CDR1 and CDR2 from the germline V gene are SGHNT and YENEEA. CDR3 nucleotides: TGTGCCAGCAGCTCACGGACAGGGGGTTTAGTAACTAATGAAAAACTGTTTTTT. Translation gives CASSSRTGGLVTNEKLFF. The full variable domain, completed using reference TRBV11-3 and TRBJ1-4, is EAGVVQSPRYKIIEKKQPVAFWCNPISGHNTLYWYLQNLGQGPELLIRYENEEAVDDSQLPKDRFSAERLKGVDSTLKIQPAELGDSAVYLCASSSRTGGLVTNEKLFFGSGTQLSVL.

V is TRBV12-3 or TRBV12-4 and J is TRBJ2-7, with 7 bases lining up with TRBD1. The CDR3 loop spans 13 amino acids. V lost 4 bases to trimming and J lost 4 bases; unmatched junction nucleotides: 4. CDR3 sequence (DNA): TGTGCCAGCAGTTGGGACAGAAATTACGAGCAGTACTTC. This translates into CASSWDRNYEQYF.

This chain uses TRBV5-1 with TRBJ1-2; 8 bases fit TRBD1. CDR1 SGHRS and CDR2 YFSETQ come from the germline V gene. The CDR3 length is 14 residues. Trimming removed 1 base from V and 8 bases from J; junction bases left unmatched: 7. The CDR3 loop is CASSLYQGAEGYTF. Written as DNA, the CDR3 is TGCGCCAGCAGCTTGTATCAGGGGGCGGAAGGCTACACCTTC. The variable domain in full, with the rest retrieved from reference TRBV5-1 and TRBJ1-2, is KAGVTQTPRYLIKTRGQQVTLSCSPISGHRSVSWYQQTPGQGLQFLFEYFSETQRNKGNFPGRFSGRQFSNSRSEMNVSTLELGDSALYLCASSLYQGAEGYTFGSGTRLTVV.

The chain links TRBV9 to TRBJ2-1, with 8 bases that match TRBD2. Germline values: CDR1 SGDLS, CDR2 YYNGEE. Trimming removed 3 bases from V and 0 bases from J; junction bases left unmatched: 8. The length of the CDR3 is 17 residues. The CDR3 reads CASSAAGGISSYNEQFF. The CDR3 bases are TGTGCCAGCAGCGCCGCGGGGGGAATAAGCTCCTACAATGAGCAGTTCTTC.

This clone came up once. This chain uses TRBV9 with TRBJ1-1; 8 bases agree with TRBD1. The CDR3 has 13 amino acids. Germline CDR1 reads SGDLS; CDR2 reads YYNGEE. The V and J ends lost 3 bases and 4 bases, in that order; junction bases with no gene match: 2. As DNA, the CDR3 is TGTGCCAGCAGCGCGACAGGGGCCACTGAAGCTTTCTTT. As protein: CASSATGATEAFF.

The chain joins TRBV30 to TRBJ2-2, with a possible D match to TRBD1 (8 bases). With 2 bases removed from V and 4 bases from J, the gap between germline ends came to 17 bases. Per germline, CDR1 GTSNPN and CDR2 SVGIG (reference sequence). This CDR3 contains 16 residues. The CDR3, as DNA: TGTGCCTGGAGTCCAGACAGGGGAGGGGGCACCGGGGAGCTGTTTTTT. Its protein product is CAWSPDRGGGTGELFF.

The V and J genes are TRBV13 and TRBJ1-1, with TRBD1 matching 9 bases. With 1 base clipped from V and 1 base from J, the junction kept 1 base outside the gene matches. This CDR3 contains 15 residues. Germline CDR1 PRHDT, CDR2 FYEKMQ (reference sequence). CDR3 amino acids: CASSLVDRGNTEAFF. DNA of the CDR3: TGTGCCAGCAGCTTAGTGGACAGGGGGAACACTGAAGCTTTCTTT.

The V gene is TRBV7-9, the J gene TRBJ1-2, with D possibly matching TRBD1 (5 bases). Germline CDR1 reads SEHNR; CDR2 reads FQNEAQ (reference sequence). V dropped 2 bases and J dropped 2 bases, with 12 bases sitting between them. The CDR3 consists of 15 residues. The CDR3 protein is CASSLTVAGNYGYTF. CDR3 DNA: TGTGCCAGCAGCTTAACGGTCGCAGGGAACTATGGCTACACCTTC. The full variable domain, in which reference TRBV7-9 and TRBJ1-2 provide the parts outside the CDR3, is DTGVSQNPRHKITKRGQNVTFRCDPISEHNRLYWYRQTLGQGPEFLTYFQNEAQLEKSRLLSDRFSAERPKGSFSTLEIQRTEQGDSAMYLCASSLTVAGNYGYTFGSGTRLTVV.

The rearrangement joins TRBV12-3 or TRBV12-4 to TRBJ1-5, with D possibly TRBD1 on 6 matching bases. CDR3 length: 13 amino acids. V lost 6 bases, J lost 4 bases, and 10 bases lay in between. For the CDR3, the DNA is TGTGCCAGCAGGCAGGGGATTAATCAGCCCCAGCATTTT. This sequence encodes CASRQGINQPQHF.

The CDR3 DNA reads TGTGCCTGGGACAGGGTCTCTGGAAACACCATATATTTT. Its translation: CAWDRVSGNTIYF. The J gene is TRBJ1-3, the V gene TRBV30; TRBD1 matches 7 bases. J was trimmed by 0 bases and V by 5 bases; bases with no gene match: 1. Germline V gives CDR1 GTSNPN, CDR2 SVGIG (reference sequence). CDR3 length: 13 amino acids.

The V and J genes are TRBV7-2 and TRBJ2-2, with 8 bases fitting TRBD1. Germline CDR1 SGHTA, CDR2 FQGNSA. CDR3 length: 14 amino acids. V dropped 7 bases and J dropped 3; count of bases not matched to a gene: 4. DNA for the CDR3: TGTGCCAGCATACGACAGGGGTACACCGGGGAGCTGTTTTTT. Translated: CASIRQGYTGELFF.

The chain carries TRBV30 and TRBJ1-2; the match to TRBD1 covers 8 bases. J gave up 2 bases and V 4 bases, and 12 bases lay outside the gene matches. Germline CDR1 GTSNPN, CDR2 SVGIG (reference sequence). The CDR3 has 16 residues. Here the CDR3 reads CAWISSRGRINYGYTF. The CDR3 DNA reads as TGTGCCTGGATCTCGTCCAGGGGGCGTATCAACTATGGCTACACCTTC.

In nucleotides, the CDR3 is TGCGCCAGCAGCTTACTAGCGGGGGGCTACGAGCAGTACTTC. Its protein product is CASSLLAGGYEQYF. V is TRBV5-1 and J is TRBJ2-7; 12 nucleotides line up with TRBD2. V shed 2 bases and J 3 bases; nucleotides not matched to a gene: 0. The CDR3 is 14 residues long. Germline CDR1 SGHRS, CDR2 YFSETQ.

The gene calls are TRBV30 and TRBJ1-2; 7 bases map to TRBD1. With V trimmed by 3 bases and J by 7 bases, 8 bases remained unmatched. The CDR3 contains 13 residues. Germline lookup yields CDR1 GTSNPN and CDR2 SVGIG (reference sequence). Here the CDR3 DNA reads TGTGCCTGGAGGGGAGGGGGCGCTGGTGGCTACACCTTC. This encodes CAWRGGGAGGYTF.

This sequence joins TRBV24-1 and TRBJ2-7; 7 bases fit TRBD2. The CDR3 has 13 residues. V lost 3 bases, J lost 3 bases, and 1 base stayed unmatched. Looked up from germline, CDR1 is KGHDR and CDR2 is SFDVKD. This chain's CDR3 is CATSDSGIYEQYF. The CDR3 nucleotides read TGTGCCACCAGTGATAGCGGGATCTACGAGCAGTACTTC.

The CDR3 DNA reads TGTGCCAGCAGTTCAGGGATCGAAGCTTTCTTT. This encodes CASSSGIEAFF. The chain carries TRBV27 and TRBJ1-1, with a weak D call TRBD1 (5 bases). The V end lost 4 bases, the J end lost 8 bases, and 8 bases lay between the germline ends. Looked up from germline, CDR1 is MNHEY and CDR2 is SMNVEV (reference sequence). The CDR3 is made up of 11 amino acids.

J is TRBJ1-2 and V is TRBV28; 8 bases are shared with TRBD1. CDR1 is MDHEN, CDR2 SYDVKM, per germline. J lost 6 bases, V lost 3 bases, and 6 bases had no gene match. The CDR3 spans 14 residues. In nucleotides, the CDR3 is TGTGCCAGCAGTTTGTACGCGACAGGGGATGGCTACACCTTC. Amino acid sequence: CASSLYATGDGYTF.

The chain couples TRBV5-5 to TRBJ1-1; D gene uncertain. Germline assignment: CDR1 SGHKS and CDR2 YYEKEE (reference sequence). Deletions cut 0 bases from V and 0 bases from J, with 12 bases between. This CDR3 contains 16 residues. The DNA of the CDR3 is TGTGCCAGCAGCTTGGAGGTGTCAGGCTTGAACACTGAAGCTTTCTTT. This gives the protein CASSLEVSGLNTEAFF.

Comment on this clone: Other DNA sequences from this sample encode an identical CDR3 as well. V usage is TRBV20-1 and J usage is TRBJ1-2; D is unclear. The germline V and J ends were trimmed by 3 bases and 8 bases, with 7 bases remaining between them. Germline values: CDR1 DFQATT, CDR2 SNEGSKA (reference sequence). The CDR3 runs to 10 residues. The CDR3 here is CSASGEGYTF. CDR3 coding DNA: TGCAGTGCTAGCGGGGAAGGCTACACCTTC.

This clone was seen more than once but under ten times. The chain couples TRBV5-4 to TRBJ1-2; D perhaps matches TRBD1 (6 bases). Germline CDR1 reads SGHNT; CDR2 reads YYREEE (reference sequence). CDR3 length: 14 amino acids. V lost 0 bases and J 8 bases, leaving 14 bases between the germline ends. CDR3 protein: CASSLVHRDSGYTF. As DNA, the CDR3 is TGTGCCAGCAGCTTGGTGCACAGGGATAGCGGCTACACCTTC. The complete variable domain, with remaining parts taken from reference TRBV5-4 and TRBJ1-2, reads ETGVTQSPTHLIKTRGQQVTLRCSSQSGHNTVSWYQQALGQGPQFIFQYYREEENGRGNFPPRFSGLQFPNYSSELNVNALELDDSALYLCASSLVHRDSGYTFGSGTRLTVV.